Sequencing of this T cell receptor beta chain was carried out in a study of OX40 agonist ivuxolimab in advanced cancers. Background on the study: Every 2 weeks, ivuxolimab was infused into the patients intravenously at between 0.01 and 10 mg/kg. Three individuals attained partial responses, comprising one hepatocellular carcinoma case and two cutaneous melanoma cases.

The assay was immunoSEQ multiplex PCR, and TCRdb's table has in-frame clones only and misses some. The sample carries roughly 40,000 clones, about 85% recorded once. Specimen: CD4+ or CD8+ T cells sorted from blood, collected in a trial of the OX40 agonist ivuxolimab. The clonotype originates from an adult with an advanced solid tumor such as melanoma, head and neck, liver or kidney cancer.

In DNA form, the CDR3 reads TGCGCCAGCGCTAGCTCTGGCGGGAGGGCCTGGTGGGAGCAGTACTTC. It is translated as CASASSGGRAWWEQYF. The chain carries TRBV4-3 and TRBJ2-7, with 9 bases matching TRBD2. The germline V gene encodes CDR1 LGHNA and CDR2 YSLEER. V gave up 8 bases and J gave up 7 bases; unmatched junction bases: 18. The CDR3 is 16 residues long.